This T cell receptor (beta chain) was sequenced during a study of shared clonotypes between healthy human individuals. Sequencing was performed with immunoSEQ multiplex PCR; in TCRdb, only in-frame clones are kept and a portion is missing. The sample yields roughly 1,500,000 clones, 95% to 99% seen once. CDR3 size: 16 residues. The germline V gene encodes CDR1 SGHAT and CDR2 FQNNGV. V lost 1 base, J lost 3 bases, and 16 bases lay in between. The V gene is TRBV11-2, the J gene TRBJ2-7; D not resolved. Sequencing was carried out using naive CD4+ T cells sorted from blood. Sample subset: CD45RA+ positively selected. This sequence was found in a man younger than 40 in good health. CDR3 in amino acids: CASSLGMVDHYYEQYF. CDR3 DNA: TGTGCCAGCAGCTTAGGCATGGTCGACCACTACTACGAGCAGTACTTC.